Described below is a single TCR beta chain sequence and its context. Its specificity is unknown. Germline CDR1 is SGHVS and CDR2 is FQNEAQ. The ends were cut back, 0 bases at V and 4 bases at J, with 7 bases in the middle. CDR3 length: 14 amino acids. The protocol was immunoSEQ multiplex PCR, while the TCRdb copy is restricted to in-frame clones and leaves out a portion. The repertoire consists of tens of thousands of clones, with about 85% occurring once and the leading ten covering around 0.3%. The data originate from a study of graft-versus-host responses after intestinal transplantation. As for the study in general: Induction with anti-thymocyte globulin, then tacrolimus and steroids for roughly 3 years, was given to all recipients. Regarding the study as a whole: Patients with graft-donor T cell macrochimerism had high graft-versus-host to host-versus-graft clonal ratios in allografts. GvH clones turned up in recipient marrow; some had shown up first in ileum or blood.

This sample comprised unstimulated CD4+ T cells sorted from spleen or lymph node cells, obtained before transplant. The gene calls are TRBV7-8 and TRBJ1-3; no reliable D call. This sequence originates from a human donor who was the organ donor for an intestinal transplant. The CDR3 loop is CASSLARRGNTIYF. The DNA for the CDR3 is TGTGCCAGCAGCTTAGCGCGCAGGGGAAACACCATATATTTT.